This T cell receptor beta chain was found in a study of control samples from healthy donors and cancer patients. Clones were read by immunoSEQ multiplex PCR, and TCRdb kept only the in-frame ones, dropping some. There are tens of thousands of clones in the sample; 90% occur only once, and around 5.4% lies in the top ten. The source of this sequence is a man aged 55 to 70 with colorectal cancer. The specimen was PBMCs.

CDR3 coding DNA: TGTGCCAGCAGCTCTGGTTTTGCAACCGGGGAGCTGTTTTTT. This encodes CASSSGFATGELFF. J is TRBJ2-2 and V is TRBV7-3, with D uncertain. V was shortened by 4 bases and J by 5 bases, with 11 bases between the two germline ends. Germline CDR1 and CDR2: SGHTA and FQGTGA. This CDR3 is built from 14 residues.